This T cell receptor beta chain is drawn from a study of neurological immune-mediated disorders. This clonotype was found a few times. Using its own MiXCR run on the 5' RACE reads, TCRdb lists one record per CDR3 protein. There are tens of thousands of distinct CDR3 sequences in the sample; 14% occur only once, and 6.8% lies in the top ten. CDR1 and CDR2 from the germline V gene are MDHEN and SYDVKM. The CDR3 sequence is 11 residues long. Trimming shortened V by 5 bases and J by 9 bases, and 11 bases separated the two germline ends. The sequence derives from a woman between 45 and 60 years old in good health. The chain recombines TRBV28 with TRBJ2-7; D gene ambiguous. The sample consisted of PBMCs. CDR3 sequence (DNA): TGTGCCAGCAGTCCCGGCGGTGTGCAGTACTTC. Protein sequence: CASSPGGVQYF.